The source of this TCR beta chain is a study of T cell repertoires in cytomegalovirus infection. Study summary: Shared public TCR beta signatures pointed to both CMV infection and a matching HLA type. Findings and limits, study-wide: Dominating the ex vivo response were TCR beta clonotypes that were CMV-specific and HLA-C-restricted. Identification of carriers of CMV plus the relevant HLA was performed using cumulative public TCR beta family frequency.

MiXCR, run by TCRdb on the reads, gives a single entry per CDR3 protein. The sample yields a few hundred thousand distinct CDR3 sequences, roughly 29% seen once. With regard to this clonotype: Its specificity is unknown.

The V gene end was trimmed by 6 bases and the J gene end by 5 bases; junction bases not matched to a gene: 5. This CDR3 region has 15 residues. The specimen was PBMCs. V and J are TRBV12-3 or TRBV12-4 and TRBJ2-3; 13 bases map to TRBD2. This sequence was found in a human donor in good health (CMV status not recorded). Some clones in this sample may be carry-over from other donors' samples. The CDR3 sequence is CASRGTSGILDTQYF. CDR3 sequence (DNA): TGTGCCAGCAGGGGGACTAGCGGGATTTTAGATACGCAGTATTTT.